One sample yielded the 22 T cell receptor beta chains listed below, sequenced in a study of T cells after somatic rescue of genetic block. Some clones are missing from TCRdb's copy, which holds only in-frame ones; the method was immunoSEQ multiplex PCR. The repertoire holds under 150,000 clones, just over 90% seen once, with roughly 1.4% in the top ten. Sample: peripheral blood mononuclear cells (PBMCs). The receptors were gathered from a woman aged 18-35 years.

The chain recombines TRBV4-1 with TRBJ1-4; 9 bases agree with TRBD1. The V and J ends lost 4 bases and 7 bases, in that order; junction bases with no gene match: 7. The CDR3 runs 15 residues. Germline V CDR1 and CDR2: MGHRA, YSYEKL. This chain's CDR3 is CASSLPGQGFEKLFF. CDR3 DNA: TGCGCCAGCAGCCTACCGGGACAGGGATTTGAAAAACTGTTTTTT.

The chain couples TRBV5-1 to TRBJ2-5, with 9 bases identical to TRBD2. Per germline, CDR1 SGHRS and CDR2 YFSETQ. V was clipped by 5 bases and J by 0 bases; unmatched bases: 5. The CDR3 is 15 amino acids. The CDR3 DNA reads as TGCGCCAGCAGGGATCTAGCGGGGTACCAAGAGACCCAGTACTTC. Protein: CASRDLAGYQETQYF.

The chain couples TRBV19 to TRBJ2-1; either TRBD1 or TRBD2 may fit D (5 bases each). V lost 3 bases, J lost 9 bases, and 12 bases lay in between. The germline V gene encodes CDR1 LNHDA and CDR2 SQIVND (reference sequence). CDR3 size: 13 residues. The CDR3: CASSMGPAGEQFF. In nucleotides, the CDR3 is TGTGCCAGTAGTATGGGACCCGCTGGTGAGCAGTTCTTC.

The rearrangement uses TRBV19 and TRBJ2-5; 9 bases match TRBD1. V gave up 3 bases and J gave up 5 bases; unmatched junction bases: 4. Germline loops: CDR1 LNHDA, CDR2 SQIVND (reference sequence). This CDR3 comprises 14 residues. The CDR3 DNA sequence: TGTGCCAGTAGTATGTGGGACAGGGATGAGACCCAGTACTTC. Encoded protein: CASSMWDRDETQYF.

V usage is TRBV7-3 and J usage is TRBJ2-7, with TRBD1 as a possible D gene (6 bases). The CDR3 runs 13 residues. CDR1 is SGHTA and CDR2 is FQGTGA in the germline V gene. Trimming removed 5 bases from V and 8 bases from J, with 16 bases in between. The CDR3, as DNA: TGTGCCAGCAGCAAACAGGGTGAGAGTAAGCAGTACTTC. This sequence encodes CASSKQGESKQYF.

The chain recombines TRBV6-1 with TRBJ1-1; D not certain. Trimming cost V 8 bases and J 1 base, with 11 bases left between them. This CDR3 is 13 amino acids long. CDR1 and CDR2 from the germline V gene are MNHNS and SASEGT. This CDR3 is CASRLIANTEAFF. DNA of the CDR3: TGTGCCAGCCGACTCATTGCGAACACTGAAGCTTTCTTT.

The chain uses TRBV9 and TRBJ2-1; the D gene is possibly TRBD2 (5 bases). Trimming removed 5 bases from V and 0 bases from J, with 9 bases in between. CDR3 length: 14 residues. The germline V gene encodes CDR1 SGDLS and CDR2 YYNGEE. CDR3 nucleotide sequence: TGTGCCAGCAGTAGGAGGAGCTCCTACAATGAGCAGTTCTTC. Translation gives CASSRRSSYNEQFF.

The rearrangement joins TRBV5-6 to TRBJ2-1; either TRBD1 or TRBD2 may supply D (5 bases each). V was cut by 0 bases and J by 6 bases, with 16 bases left in between. The CDR3 covers 16 residues. Germline CDR1 reads SGHDT; CDR2 reads YYEEEE. For the CDR3, the DNA is TGTGCCAGCAGCTTGGTAGGGGAGTTAATTATCAATGAGCAGTTCTTC. Its protein is CASSLVGELIINEQFF.

The genes are TRBV7-9 and TRBJ2-3, with 7 bases that match TRBD2. Germline values: CDR1 SEHNR, CDR2 FQNEAQ (reference sequence). V was clipped by 5 bases and J by 1 base; unmatched bases: 6. The CDR3 totals 15 residues. The CDR3 reads CASSPWGGRTDTQYF. Written as DNA, the CDR3 is TGTGCCAGCAGCCCCTGGGGGGGACGCACAGATACGCAGTATTTT.

The rearrangement joins TRBV19 to TRBJ1-5, with TRBD1 matching 7 bases. This CDR3 has 14 amino acids. The germline V gene encodes CDR1 LNHDA and CDR2 SQIVND (reference sequence). DNA for the CDR3: TGTGCTTCCGACAGGGCGGATAGCAATCAGCCCCAGCATTTT. Translating gives CASDRADSNQPQHF.

This chain uses TRBV6-6 with TRBJ1-1, with D maybe TRBD1 (5 bases). The CDR3 is made up of 13 amino acids. Germline CDR1 MNHNY, CDR2 SVGAGI (reference sequence). The V and J ends lost 7 bases and 1 base respectively, with 10 bases between them. The CDR3 DNA follows: TGTGCCAGCAAAGCGACAGCGAACACTGAAGCTTTCTTT. Encoded protein: CASKATANTEAFF.

The rearrangement uses TRBV6-5 and TRBJ2-7, with 8 bases fitting TRBD1. V trimming: 7 bases; J trimming: 3 bases; junction bases outside the gene matches: 8. This CDR3 has 14 amino acids. CDR1 MNHEY and CDR2 SVGAGI come from the germline V gene. CDR3 in amino acids: CASTPTGEIYEQYF. The CDR3 DNA sequence: TGTGCCAGCACCCCGACAGGGGAGATCTACGAGCAGTACTTC.

The rearrangement uses TRBV9 and TRBJ1-4; D may be TRBD1 (6 bases). Germline CDR1 is SGDLS and CDR2 is YYNGEE. The CDR3 runs to 15 residues. The V gene lost 3 bases and the J gene lost 10 bases, with 19 bases spanning the gap. DNA of the CDR3: TGTGCCAGCAGCGAGGGTAGTAGCCCCAGGGGAAAACTGTTTTTT. It codes for CASSEGSSPRGKLFF. The full variable domain, with the rest looked up from reference TRBV9 and TRBJ1-4, is DSGVTQTPKHLITATGQRVTLRCSPRSGDLSVYWYQQSLDQGLQFLIQYYNGEERAKGNILERFSAQQFPDLHSELNLSSLELGDSALYFCASSEGSSPRGKLFFGSGTQLSVL.

The chain's CDR3 is CASSLRTGSNQPQHF. In nucleotides, the CDR3 is TGCGCCAGCAGCCTCAGGACAGGGAGCAATCAGCCCCAGCATTTT. V usage is TRBV4-3 and J usage is TRBJ1-5; 8 nucleotides line up with TRBD1. The V segment lost 4 bases and the J segment 1 base; nucleotides outside the gene matches: 3. In germline, CDR1 is LGHNA, CDR2 YSLEER. The CDR3 has 15 residues.

The chain has TRBV10-3 and TRBJ2-7; 10 bases fit TRBD1. The ends lost 7 bases at V and 6 bases at J; junction bases unmatched: 6. Germline V gives CDR1 ENHRY, CDR2 SYGVKD. The CDR3 has 13 amino acids. CDR3 sequence reads: CAITGDRGSEQYF. CDR3 bases: TGTGCCATCACTGGGGACAGGGGCTCCGAGCAGTACTTC.

The chain combines TRBV11-2 with TRBJ2-7; 9 nucleotides line up with TRBD1. Per germline, CDR1 SGHAT and CDR2 FQNNGV. This CDR3 spans 17 amino acids. V lost 3 bases to trimming and J lost 2 bases; unmatched junction nucleotides: 11. In DNA form, the CDR3 reads TGTGCCAGCAGCTTCGCTCTCCCCGGGACAGGGCCCTACGAGCAGTACTTC. It translates to CASSFALPGTGPYEQYF.

V is TRBV11-2 and J is TRBJ2-7; D ambiguous. The CDR3 covers 13 residues. V was trimmed by 5 bases and J by 2 bases, leaving 10 bases between them. Germline V gene sequence: CDR1 SGHAT, CDR2 FQNNGV. The CDR3 loop is CASSPIETYEQYF. CDR3 DNA: TGTGCCAGCAGCCCCATAGAGACCTACGAGCAGTACTTC.

The rearrangement links TRBV19 to TRBJ1-1; D is uncertain. Per germline, CDR1 LNHDA and CDR2 SQIVND (reference sequence). V was pared by 5 bases and J by 1 base, with 11 bases between. The CDR3 extends over 14 amino acids. CDR3 in amino acids: CASSLRHQNTEAFF. DNA for the CDR3: TGTGCCAGTAGTTTGAGACACCAGAACACTGAAGCTTTCTTT.

The chain recombines TRBV1 with TRBJ2-3; the DNA was not compared with TRBD2, the D call given in the table. TRBV1 is a pseudogene. This CDR3 comprises 17 residues. DNA for the CDR3: TGCACCAGCAGCCTTCATGGACTAGCGGGGGGCACAGATACGCAGTATTTT. Translated: CTSSLHGLAGGTDTQYF.

The rearrangement uses TRBV28 and TRBJ1-5, with 8 positions matching TRBD1. The germline V gene encodes CDR1 MDHEN and CDR2 SYDVKM. The CDR3 is 15 residues long. The V gene end was trimmed by 3 bases and the J gene end by 7 bases; junction bases not matched to a gene: 8. The CDR3 DNA follows: TGTGCCAGCAGTTTGCGCCGGACAGGGAACCAGCCCCAGCATTTT. This sequence encodes CASSLRRTGNQPQHF.

The chain is built from TRBV5-6 and TRBJ1-1; TRBD1 aligns across 7 bases. J gave up 0 bases and V 4 bases, and 3 bases lay outside the gene matches. This CDR3 comprises 14 residues. The germline gives CDR1 SGHDT, CDR2 YYEEEE. CDR3 DNA: TGTGCCAGCAGCCGGACAGGCGTGAACACTGAAGCTTTCTTT. Protein product: CASSRTGVNTEAFF.

The V and J genes are TRBV7-2 and TRBJ1-5, with D perhaps matching TRBD1 (6 bases). This CDR3 spans 14 amino acids. Looked up from germline, CDR1 is SGHTA and CDR2 is FQGNSA. V lost 5 bases and J 6 bases, leaving 14 bases between the germline ends. The CDR3 spells CASSRSPGAQPQHF. The CDR3 nucleotides read TGTGCCAGCAGCCGATCACCGGGGGCTCAGCCCCAGCATTTT.